One T cell receptor beta chain is described in this entry. What it recognizes is unknown. All donors were healthy, and all were Caucasian. Using its own MiXCR run on the 5' RACE reads, TCRdb lists one record per CDR3 protein. The top ten clones hold 2.5% to 3.5% of a sample with a few hundred thousand distinct CDR3 sequences, just under 10% of them seen once. Germline values: CDR1 SEHNR, CDR2 FQNEAQ (reference sequence). The CDR3 extends over 14 amino acids. After removal of 2 bases from V and 8 bases from J, the junction contained 5 bases not matched to a gene. This sample was taken from a study of identical twins. Findings of the study overall: Twin sharing of out-of-frame TCR alpha was underestimated by models in monozygotic pairs. Excess low generation probability was seen in twin-shared out-of-frame alpha sequences.

This sample also belongs to another study, concerning yellow fever vaccine responses in identical twins.

This receptor was obtained from a woman between 18 and 29 years old in good health. The chain links TRBV7-9 to TRBJ2-1; TRBD1 agrees at 8 bases. Sequenced sample: PBMCs. CDR3 nucleotides: TGTGCCAGCAGCTTACCGACAGGGGACCATGAGCAGTTCTTC. Its protein product is CASSLPTGDHEQFF.